The clone carrying this T cell receptor (beta chain) came up a few times. What it binds is not known. The CDR3 is 16 amino acids. V lost 2 bases, J lost 1 base, and 12 bases lay in between. Germline CDR1 is MGHRA and CDR2 is YSYEKL. The data were obtained in a study of cytomegalovirus exposure and HLA in healthy donors. Study-wide points: A later analysis showed HLA-associated TCR beta chains outstripping equally common others in clonal expansion. The authors listed 150 to 200 TCR beta chains as cytomegalovirus-associated.

The PCR made use of 60 Vbeta and 13 Jbeta primers. Assay used: immunoSEQ multiplex PCR; TCRdb lists only in-frame clones, some missing. The table includes approximately 170,000 clones, 80% detected once. This clonotype originated in a man between 18 and 29 years old in good health and CMV-seropositive. The rearrangement joins TRBV4-1 to TRBJ2-4, with a possible D match to TRBD1 (5 bases). Sequenced input: PBMCs. The DNA of the CDR3 is TGCGCCAGCAGCCAACATGTAGGGGTGGCCAAAAACATTCAGTACTTC. Translated, it gives CASSQHVGVAKNIQYF.